This paragraph reports one T cell receptor beta chain. What it recognizes is unknown. The entry originates in a study of identical twins. Study-wide results and caveats: The study found that models underestimated out-of-frame TCR alpha sharing in monozygotic twins. Sequences that were out-of-frame, alpha and twin-shared displayed an excess of low generation probability.

Losses at the gene ends were 8 bases for V and 8 bases for J; bases not matched to a gene: 11. The CDR3 is made up of 14 amino acids. Per germline, CDR1 SEHNR and CDR2 FQNEAQ (reference sequence). TCRdb reanalysed the 5' RACE reads using MiXCR and keeps one entry per CDR3 protein. The repertoire holds 350,000 to 400,000 distinct CDR3 sequences, approximately 10% seen once, with more than 8% in the top ten. Sequenced input: naive T cells sorted from blood. This receptor was obtained from a woman between 50 and 59 years old in good health. The chain uses TRBV7-9 and TRBJ2-1; 8 positions agree with TRBD2. The CDR3, as DNA: TGTGCCAGCCTCACAAGGGCGGGAGGAGATGAGCAGTTCTTC. Translated: CASLTRAGGDEQFF.